This TCR beta chain was obtained from a study of Ad26.COV2.S vaccination and SARS-CoV-2 variants. About the study: Once or twice, 56 days apart, Ad26.COV2.S was delivered intramuscularly.

Study-level findings and limits: Reportedly, after vaccination the spike-specific CD8+ and CD4+ T cell responses displayed substantial breadth.

V was clipped by 6 bases and J by 1 base, with 3 bases between them. Germline CDR1 LGHNA, CDR2 YNFKEQ. This CDR3 has 11 residues. As for treatment: about 20 received Ad26.COV2.S at low or high dose, single or two shots; five or six received placebo; per-sample allocation not given. Material that was analyzed had been drawn on day 63 after the first vaccine or placebo injection. An adult aged 18-55 years in Boston served as the donor. It was Wuhan-strain SARS-CoV-2 spike that the Ad26 vaccine vector expressed. TCRdb's copy holds only in-frame clones and misses some; the assay was immunoSEQ multiplex PCR. Of around 450,000 clones listed, roughly 87% are singletons. With regard to this clone: Its specificity is unknown.

Sequenced here: peripheral blood, sampled in a trial of Ad26.COV2.S vaccine versus placebo. The TCR originated in a person between 18 and 59 years old who received the Ad26.COV2.S COVID-19 vaccine or a placebo. The chain uses TRBV4-2 and TRBJ1-1; no definite D call. CDR3 in amino acids: CASSKNTEAFF. The DNA for the CDR3 is TGTGCCAGCAGTAAGAACACTGAAGCTTTCTTT.